These 17 T cell receptor beta chains were all obtained from the same sample, sequenced in a study of blood T cell repertoires in COVID-19. Generated by immunoSEQ multiplex PCR, the TCRdb table keeps only in-frame clones and is missing some. The sample lists about 320,000 clones, 88% occurring once. The material sequenced was peripheral blood. Every receptor here comes from a woman aged 25 to 39 with COVID-19, enrolled during active disease.

This chain connects TRBV4-1 to TRBJ1-3; 7 bases align to TRBD1. This CDR3 is built from 17 residues. Germline V gives CDR1 MGHRA, CDR2 YSYEKL. V shed 5 bases and J 0 bases; nucleotides not matched to a gene: 10. CDR3 residues: CASSAQGPTYSGNTIYF. The CDR3 nucleotides read TGCGCCAGCAGCGCACAGGGGCCTACATACTCTGGAAACACCATATATTTT.

Comments on this clone: The identical CDR3 is also encoded by other nucleotide sequences in the sample. The chain uses TRBV19 and TRBJ1-6; tentatively, D is TRBD1 (5 bases). This CDR3 is 14 amino acids long. CDR1 and CDR2 (germline): LNHDA, SQIVND (reference sequence). V lost 3 bases and J 7 bases, leaving 10 bases between the germline ends. CDR3 loop: CASSIGGVNSPLHF. The DNA of the CDR3 is TGTGCCAGTAGTATTGGAGGGGTAAATTCACCCCTCCACTTT. Based on the CDR3 plus reference TRBV19 and TRBJ1-6, the full variable domain is DGGITQSPKYLFRKEGQNVTLSCEQNLNHDAMYWYRQDPGQGLRLIYYSQIVNDFQKGDIAEGYSVSREKKESFPLTVTSAQKNPTAFYLCASSIGGVNSPLHFGNGTRLTVT.

This clone was picked up one time. The chain joins TRBV9 to TRBJ2-2; maybe TRBD2 (6 bases). V was clipped by 4 bases and J by 0 bases, with 16 bases between them. The CDR3 is 17 residues long. The germline gives CDR1 SGDLS, CDR2 YYNGEE. This CDR3 reads CASSLTGDPANTGELFF. In nucleotides, the CDR3 is TGTGCCAGCAGCTTGACGGGGGATCCTGCGAACACCGGGGAGCTGTTTTTT.

V gene TRBV19 combines with J gene TRBJ2-1, with D possibly TRBD1 on 6 matching bases. Trimming took 0 bases from V and 7 from J, leaving 16 bases between them. The CDR3 contains 16 residues. Germline CDR1 and CDR2: LNHDA and SQIVND (reference sequence). As DNA, the CDR3 is TGTGCCAGTAGTATAGATTTCACCAGGGGTTGGAATGAGCAGTTCTTC. Its translation: CASSIDFTRGWNEQFF.

The chain uses TRBV6-5 and TRBJ1-3; 8 positions match TRBD1. The CDR3 spans 15 residues. From germline, CDR1 is MNHEY and CDR2 SVGAGI. Trimming cost V 6 bases and J 0 bases; bases outside gene matches: 4. This chain's CDR3 is CASRETGVSGNTIYF. CDR3 nucleotides: TGTGCCAGCAGAGAGACAGGGGTCTCTGGAAACACCATATATTTT.

This chain joins TRBV4-1 and TRBJ2-2; TRBD2 matches 9 bases. This CDR3 spans 16 amino acids. V lost 4 bases, J lost 10 bases, and 13 bases stayed unmatched. Germline values: CDR1 MGHRA, CDR2 YSYEKL. The CDR3 DNA sequence: TGCGCCAGCAGCCCTTGGGGTAGCGGGGGCCTCTCGGAGCTGTTTTTT. Translated, it gives CASSPWGSGGLSELFF.

Regarding this clone: Additional DNA sequences in this sample encode the identical CDR3. This chain connects TRBV5-5 to TRBJ1-6; 9 nucleotides match TRBD1. CDR1 and CDR2 from the germline V gene are SGHKS and YYEKEE (reference sequence). The CDR3 has 14 residues. The V and J ends lost 4 bases and 7 bases, in that order; junction bases with no gene match: 3. CDR3 DNA sequence: TGTGCCAGCAGCGCGGACAGGGGAAATTCACCCCTCCACTTT. As protein: CASSADRGNSPLHF.

The chain employs TRBV3-1 (or the pseudogene TRBV3-2) and TRBJ1-1, with 10 bases fitting TRBD1. J was trimmed by 6 bases and V by 4 bases; bases with no gene match: 2. CDR3 size: 13 residues. Germline assignment: CDR1 LGHDT and CDR2 YNNKEL (reference sequence). For the CDR3, the DNA is TGTGCCAGCAGCCGGGACAGGGGACCTGAAGCTTTCTTT. Residues: CASSRDRGPEAFF.

This chain joins TRBV4-2 and TRBJ1-1; no definite D call. The CDR3 extends over 15 amino acids. V lost 2 bases and J 1 base, leaving 11 bases between the germline ends. The germline V gene encodes CDR1 LGHNA and CDR2 YNFKEQ. In DNA, the CDR3 is TGTGCCAGCAGCCAAAGACGGGTGAGGAACACTGAAGCTTTCTTT. Translation: CASSQRRVRNTEAFF.

J is TRBJ2-1 and V is TRBV10-3, with 10 bases fitting TRBD2. Germline assignment: CDR1 ENHRY and CDR2 SYGVKD. With V trimmed by 10 bases and J by 7 bases, 4 bases remained unmatched. The CDR3 spans 12 residues. This CDR3 is CASSGGRNEQFF. For the CDR3, the DNA is TGTGCCAGTAGCGGGGGGCGGAATGAGCAGTTCTTC.

The sample holds a few counts of this clone. The chain uses TRBV5-4 and TRBJ2-7; a possible D gene is TRBD2 (6 bases). Germline V lookup: CDR1 SGHNT, CDR2 YYREEE (reference sequence). With 2 bases removed from V and 3 bases from J, the gap between germline ends came to 15 bases. The CDR3 runs 15 residues. The CDR3 here is CASSFGGLANYEQYF. Written as DNA, the CDR3 is TGTGCCAGCAGCTTCGGAGGGCTAGCAAACTACGAGCAGTACTTC.

This chain links TRBV28 with TRBJ1-1; D is uncertain. Germline CDR1 reads MDHEN; CDR2 reads SYDVKM. The CDR3 totals 13 residues. Between the trimmed V and J ends, which lost 1 base and 1 base, there was a span of 4 bases. In DNA, the CDR3 is TGTGCCAGCAGTTTATACGGGAACACTGAAGCTTTCTTT. It is translated as CASSLYGNTEAFF.

The chain is built from TRBV28 and TRBJ2-5; the D gene is possibly TRBD1 (5 bases). There are 15 residues in the CDR3. The V gene's germline CDR1 is MDHEN and CDR2 SYDVKM. V lost 3 bases and J 2 bases, leaving 13 bases between the germline ends. CDR3 sequence reads: CASSFGAGQQETQYF. CDR3 in DNA: TGTGCCAGCAGTTTCGGCGCAGGGCAGCAAGAGACCCAGTACTTC.

The V and J genes are TRBV18 and TRBJ2-5, with 7 bases aligning to TRBD2. Germline V CDR1 and CDR2: KGHSH, LQKENI. The CDR3 is made up of 13 amino acids. Trimming removed 6 bases from V and 1 base from J; junction bases left unmatched: 2. The CDR3 DNA is TGTGCCAGCTCGCGACTAGCCCAAGAGACCCAGTACTTC. Translating it yields CASSRLAQETQYF.

There are a few counts of this clone. The rearrangement joins TRBV10-3 to TRBJ2-7, with 9 nucleotides matching TRBD1. CDR3 length: 15 amino acids. Germline values: CDR1 ENHRY, CDR2 SYGVKD. The junction had 6 bases not matched to a gene; V was cut back by 2 bases and J by 4 bases. CDR3 loop: CAISEIVGQGYEQYF. In DNA form, the CDR3 reads TGTGCCATCAGTGAGATCGTAGGACAGGGGTACGAGCAGTACTTC.

The CDR3 loop is CATKIGTGRSAEANEKLFF. As DNA, the CDR3 is TGTGCCACTAAAATCGGGACAGGGCGGTCGGCCGAAGCTAATGAAAAACTGTTTTTT. This chain connects TRBV28 to TRBJ1-4, with TRBD1 identical over 9 bases. The CDR3 contains 19 residues. Trimming removed 10 bases from V and 3 bases from J; junction bases left unmatched: 21. CDR1 is MDHEN and CDR2 is SYDVKM in the germline V gene.

J is TRBJ1-2 and V is TRBV6-6; D is perhaps TRBD1 (5 bases). Germline CDR1 and CDR2: MNHNY and SVGAGI (reference sequence). The CDR3 consists of 14 residues. With 6 bases removed from V and 3 bases from J, the gap between germline ends came to 14 bases. As DNA, the CDR3 is TGTGCCAGCAGCCCCGCCGCGGGGGACTATGGCTACACCTTC. It is translated as CASSPAAGDYGYTF.